This TCR beta chain is from a study of tumor-infiltrating lymphocytes in primary liver carcinoma. Across the study: These were node-negative, non-metastatic T1-T3 tumors of roughly 4.2 to 10 cm. General study points: Tumor-adjacent and tumor-blood pairs showed less overlap than tumor region pairs.

In its sample, this clonotype was seen a few times. Its antigen is currently unknown. RNA isolated from unsorted whole blood supplied the blood RNA, with germline DNA also extracted. The germline CDR1 and CDR2 sequences are MRHNA and SNTAGT. Trimming took 10 bases from V and 6 from J, leaving 25 bases between them. This CDR3 spans 15 amino acids. A primer matching the constant region was used to make TCR beta cDNA from 500 to 600 ng of total RNA. It was through three nested multiplex PCR rounds of slightly modified ARM-PCR that TCR beta libraries arose. Amplification in the first two PCR rounds was performed using TRBV1-TRBV30 forward primers and a C-beta reverse primer for 10 cycles each. Each CDR3 protein gets one entry after TCRdb re-called the multiplex PCR reads with MiXCR. This sample has about 200,000 distinct CDR3 sequences, with less than 65% found just once.

Input material: peripheral blood. The sequence was obtained from an older woman with primary liver carcinoma and hepatitis B virus infection. The V gene is TRBV6-4, the J gene TRBJ2-7; possibly TRBD1 for D (6 bases). The CDR3 region has the DNA TGTGCCAAACACAGCAAGGGGGTCAAGCTCGGCGAGCAGTACTTC. This gives the protein CAKHSKGVKLGEQYF.